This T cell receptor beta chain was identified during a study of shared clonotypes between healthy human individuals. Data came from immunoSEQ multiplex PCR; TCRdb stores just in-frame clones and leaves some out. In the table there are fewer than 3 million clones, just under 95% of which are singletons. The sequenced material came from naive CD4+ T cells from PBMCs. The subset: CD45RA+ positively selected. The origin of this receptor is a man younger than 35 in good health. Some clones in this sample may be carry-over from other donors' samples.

The CDR3 loop is CASSQVPGQDNEKLFF. Written as DNA, the CDR3 is TGCGCCAGCAGCCAAGTTCCGGGACAGGATAATGAAAAACTGTTTTTT. This chain connects TRBV4-3 to TRBJ1-4, with 8 bases aligning to TRBD1. The germline gives CDR1 LGHNA, CDR2 YSLEER. V dropped 1 base and J dropped 4; count of bases not matched to a gene: 5. The CDR3 sequence is 16 residues long.